These 18 T cell receptor beta chains share one sample of origin, sequenced in a study of blood T cells in healthy people across ages (dated by TCRdb to the mid-2010s). Libraries came from 5' RACE. The instrument was an Illumina HiSeq 2500. A second 7 to 11 cycle PCR used a sample-barcoded 5' primer and a J-beta primer mix. TCRdb cleaned the public reads at Q25 with fastp, built clones with MiXCR and kept in-frame beta chains. Every CDR3 protein is listed once, alongside the most common genes and DNA of its rows. In this sample the table shows around 690,000 distinct CDR3 sequences, roughly three fifths of which occur a single time. 30% to 45% of the sample is in the top ten clones. Sequences were obtained from blood. The source of these receptors is a man aged 55 to 70 in good health.

The rearrangement uses TRBV6-1 and TRBJ1-2; possible D gene TRBD1, 6 bases. Trimming stripped 7 bases from V and 7 bases from J, with 19 bases between. Germline V CDR1 and CDR2: MNHNS, SASEGT. CDR3 length: 14 amino acids. CDR3 sequence reads: CASTQEGGHFGYTF. The CDR3 region has the DNA TGTGCCAGCACCCAAGAGGGGGGCCACTTTGGCTACACCTTC.

The V call is TRBV4-2, the J call TRBJ1-6; no firm D call. Trimming took 0 bases from V and 8 from J, leaving 11 bases between them. CDR1 LGHNA and CDR2 YNFKEQ come from the germline V gene. This CDR3 comprises 15 residues. The CDR3 is CASSQEGQRDSPLHF. CDR3 DNA: TGTGCCAGCAGCCAAGAGGGCCAAAGGGATTCACCCCTCCACTTT.

V usage is TRBV28 and J usage is TRBJ2-5, with 8 bases aligning to TRBD1. This CDR3 is built from 15 residues. The germline V gene has CDR1 MDHEN and CDR2 SYDVKM. The V gene end was trimmed by 6 bases and the J gene end by 2 bases; junction bases not matched to a gene: 8. Written as DNA, the CDR3 is TGTGCCAGCAGGGAACCATGGACAGGGCAAGAGACCCAGTACTTC. It yields the protein CASREPWTGQETQYF.

This clonotype was picked up a small number of times. The J gene is TRBJ2-1, the V gene TRBV6-5; possibly TRBD1 or TRBD2 for D (5 bases each). The CDR3 sequence is 15 residues long. From germline, CDR1 is MNHEY and CDR2 SVGAGI. V lost 6 bases, J lost 12 bases, and 24 bases lay in between. In DNA form, the CDR3 reads TGTGCCAGCAGCCCCCGTCGGGGCCCTCCTGCCGGGCAGTTCTTC. Its protein is CASSPRRGPPAGQFF.

CDR3 DNA: TGCGCCAGCAGCCAAGACTCGGGGGCCGGTGGCAATCAGCCCCAGCATTTT. As protein: CASSQDSGAGGNQPQHF. J is TRBJ1-5 and V is TRBV4-3; tentative D call: TRBD1 (6 bases). The V gene lost 0 bases and the J gene lost 2 bases, with 14 bases spanning the gap. The CDR3 covers 17 residues. Germline V gene data show CDR1 as LGHNA and CDR2 as YSLEER.

V and J are TRBV4-2 and TRBJ2-7, with a possible D match to TRBD2 (6 bases). The DNA end lines up better with TRBJ2-5; the J call may be wrong. This CDR3 has 15 residues. Germline lookup yields CDR1 LGHNA and CDR2 YNFKEQ. CDR3 DNA sequence: TGTGCCAGCAGCCAGAAAAGCGGGCCCAAAGAGACCCAGTACTTC. This sequence encodes CASSQKSGPKETQYF.

For this clonotype: Compared with germline, one end of the junction differs, possibly owing to a read error. The CDR3 nucleotides read TGTGCCAGCAGCATAGCGGGGCCACGCTACAATGAGCAGTTCTTC. It codes for CASSIAGPRYNEQFF. The chain links TRBV7-6 to TRBJ2-1, with 8 bases that match TRBD2. From germline, CDR1 is SGHVS and CDR2 FNYEAQ. The CDR3 runs 15 residues.

The rearrangement links TRBV27 to TRBJ2-2, with 8 bases identical to TRBD2. The CDR3 is 13 residues long. Germline CDR1 and CDR2: MNHEY and SMNVEV (reference sequence). Trimming removed 4 bases from V and 16 bases from J; junction bases left unmatched: 11. The CDR3 region is CASSSGGSEHRFF. DNA for the CDR3: TGTGCCAGCAGTTCGGGAGGGTCGGAACACCGGTTTTTT.

This clonotype was counted at least ten times. The chain couples TRBV9 to TRBJ2-2, with D perhaps matching TRBD2 (7 bases). The germline gives CDR1 SGDLS, CDR2 YYNGEE. V was trimmed by 8 bases and J by 7 bases, leaving 18 bases between them. CDR3 length equals 14 residues. The CDR3 coding sequence is TGTGCCAGTCGGGCGGGGGCTGGTCTCGGGGAGCTGTTTTTT. It specifies CASRAGAGLGELFF.

V and J are TRBV6-7 and TRBJ2-7; 9 bases fit TRBD1. TRBV6-7 is placed among ORFs of uncertain function. This CDR3 spans 13 amino acids. Trimming took 9 bases from V and 3 from J; bases not matched to a gene: 6. The CDR3 protein is CARRRDRVYEQYF. In DNA form, the CDR3 reads TGTGCCAGACGCCGGGACAGGGTCTACGAGCAGTACTTC.

CDR3 in DNA: TGTGCCATCAGTGATACGACTAGCGGGCAAGAGACCCAGTACTTC. It specifies CAISDTTSGQETQYF. The V call is TRBV10-3, the J call TRBJ2-5; 10 positions agree with TRBD2. V lost 3 bases, J lost 2 bases, and 3 bases stayed unmatched. The CDR3 has 15 amino acids. CDR1 is ENHRY and CDR2 is SYGVKD in the germline V gene.

This clonotype was counted a few times. The V and J genes are TRBV7-2 and TRBJ2-3; D ambiguous. CDR1 and CDR2 from the germline V gene are SGHTA and FQGNSA. V was clipped by 3 bases and J by 2 bases, with 12 bases between them. The CDR3 spans 15 residues. The CDR3 loop is CASSFTPSITDTQYF. The CDR3 region has the DNA TGTGCCAGCAGCTTCACACCTTCAATCACAGATACGCAGTATTTT.

The chain recombines TRBV20-1 with TRBJ2-5; unclear D gene. The CDR3 runs to 12 residues. CDR1 DFQATT and CDR2 SNEGSKA come from the germline V gene (reference sequence). Trimming pared 3 bases from V and 4 bases from J, leaving 9 bases between. DNA of the CDR3: TGCAGTGCTAGGATCCAGATAGAGACCCAGTACTTC. This sequence encodes CSARIQIETQYF.

This clonotype appeared a single time. The chain employs TRBV5-1 and TRBJ2-5; 12 bases fit TRBD2. Germline CDR1 reads SGHRS; CDR2 reads YFSETQ. V shed 4 bases and J 5 bases; nucleotides not matched to a gene: 9. The CDR3 loop spans 16 amino acids. The CDR3 sequence is CASSPGLAGYRETQYF. Here the CDR3 DNA reads TGCGCCAGCAGCCCCGGACTAGCGGGGTACCGGGAGACCCAGTACTTC.

The chain employs TRBV28 and TRBJ2-1, with TRBD1 identical over 7 bases. The V gene end was trimmed by 8 bases and the J gene end by 3 bases; junction bases not matched to a gene: 13. This CDR3 region has 16 residues. In germline, CDR1 is MDHEN, CDR2 SYDVKM. CDR3 bases: TGTGCCAGCCCAAAGAACCGGGACAGAATCTACAATGAGCAGTTCTTC. Translating gives CASPKNRDRIYNEQFF.

V gene TRBV6-1 combines with J gene TRBJ2-1, with TRBD2 matching 10 bases. With V trimmed by 5 bases and J by 1 base, 5 bases remained unmatched. Per the germline V gene, CDR1 is MNHNS and CDR2 is SASEGT. The CDR3 loop spans 16 amino acids. CDR3 region: CASSRIAGGSYNEQFF. The CDR3 bases are TGTGCCAGCAGTCGAATAGCGGGGGGATCCTACAATGAGCAGTTCTTC.

V gene TRBV5-1 combines with J gene TRBJ2-2; a possible D gene is TRBD1 (6 bases). This CDR3 comprises 15 residues. Between the trimmed V and J ends, which lost 7 bases and 0 bases, there was a span of 13 bases. Germline V gene lookup returns CDR1 SGHRS and CDR2 YFSETQ. The CDR3 DNA reads TGCGCCAGCCACGATGGGGGCCCGAACACCGGGGAGCTGTTTTTT. It translates to CASHDGGPNTGELFF. Complete variable domain (other parts from reference TRBV5-1 and TRBJ2-2): KAGVTQTPRYLIKTRGQQVTLSCSPISGHRSVSWYQQTPGQGLQFLFEYFSETQRNKGNFPGRFSGRQFSNSRSEMNVSTLELGDSALYLCASHDGGPNTGELFFGEGSRLTVL.

This rearrangement joins TRBV27 to TRBJ2-3, with D perhaps being TRBD1 or TRBD2 (5 bases each). The CDR3 sequence is 16 residues long. V was trimmed by 4 bases and J by 1 base, leaving 15 bases between them. Germline loops: CDR1 MNHEY, CDR2 SMNVEV (reference sequence). The CDR3 DNA is TGTGCCAGCAGTTGGGGACGTCTTACGGGCACAGATACGCAGTATTTT. The encoded protein is CASSWGRLTGTDTQYF.